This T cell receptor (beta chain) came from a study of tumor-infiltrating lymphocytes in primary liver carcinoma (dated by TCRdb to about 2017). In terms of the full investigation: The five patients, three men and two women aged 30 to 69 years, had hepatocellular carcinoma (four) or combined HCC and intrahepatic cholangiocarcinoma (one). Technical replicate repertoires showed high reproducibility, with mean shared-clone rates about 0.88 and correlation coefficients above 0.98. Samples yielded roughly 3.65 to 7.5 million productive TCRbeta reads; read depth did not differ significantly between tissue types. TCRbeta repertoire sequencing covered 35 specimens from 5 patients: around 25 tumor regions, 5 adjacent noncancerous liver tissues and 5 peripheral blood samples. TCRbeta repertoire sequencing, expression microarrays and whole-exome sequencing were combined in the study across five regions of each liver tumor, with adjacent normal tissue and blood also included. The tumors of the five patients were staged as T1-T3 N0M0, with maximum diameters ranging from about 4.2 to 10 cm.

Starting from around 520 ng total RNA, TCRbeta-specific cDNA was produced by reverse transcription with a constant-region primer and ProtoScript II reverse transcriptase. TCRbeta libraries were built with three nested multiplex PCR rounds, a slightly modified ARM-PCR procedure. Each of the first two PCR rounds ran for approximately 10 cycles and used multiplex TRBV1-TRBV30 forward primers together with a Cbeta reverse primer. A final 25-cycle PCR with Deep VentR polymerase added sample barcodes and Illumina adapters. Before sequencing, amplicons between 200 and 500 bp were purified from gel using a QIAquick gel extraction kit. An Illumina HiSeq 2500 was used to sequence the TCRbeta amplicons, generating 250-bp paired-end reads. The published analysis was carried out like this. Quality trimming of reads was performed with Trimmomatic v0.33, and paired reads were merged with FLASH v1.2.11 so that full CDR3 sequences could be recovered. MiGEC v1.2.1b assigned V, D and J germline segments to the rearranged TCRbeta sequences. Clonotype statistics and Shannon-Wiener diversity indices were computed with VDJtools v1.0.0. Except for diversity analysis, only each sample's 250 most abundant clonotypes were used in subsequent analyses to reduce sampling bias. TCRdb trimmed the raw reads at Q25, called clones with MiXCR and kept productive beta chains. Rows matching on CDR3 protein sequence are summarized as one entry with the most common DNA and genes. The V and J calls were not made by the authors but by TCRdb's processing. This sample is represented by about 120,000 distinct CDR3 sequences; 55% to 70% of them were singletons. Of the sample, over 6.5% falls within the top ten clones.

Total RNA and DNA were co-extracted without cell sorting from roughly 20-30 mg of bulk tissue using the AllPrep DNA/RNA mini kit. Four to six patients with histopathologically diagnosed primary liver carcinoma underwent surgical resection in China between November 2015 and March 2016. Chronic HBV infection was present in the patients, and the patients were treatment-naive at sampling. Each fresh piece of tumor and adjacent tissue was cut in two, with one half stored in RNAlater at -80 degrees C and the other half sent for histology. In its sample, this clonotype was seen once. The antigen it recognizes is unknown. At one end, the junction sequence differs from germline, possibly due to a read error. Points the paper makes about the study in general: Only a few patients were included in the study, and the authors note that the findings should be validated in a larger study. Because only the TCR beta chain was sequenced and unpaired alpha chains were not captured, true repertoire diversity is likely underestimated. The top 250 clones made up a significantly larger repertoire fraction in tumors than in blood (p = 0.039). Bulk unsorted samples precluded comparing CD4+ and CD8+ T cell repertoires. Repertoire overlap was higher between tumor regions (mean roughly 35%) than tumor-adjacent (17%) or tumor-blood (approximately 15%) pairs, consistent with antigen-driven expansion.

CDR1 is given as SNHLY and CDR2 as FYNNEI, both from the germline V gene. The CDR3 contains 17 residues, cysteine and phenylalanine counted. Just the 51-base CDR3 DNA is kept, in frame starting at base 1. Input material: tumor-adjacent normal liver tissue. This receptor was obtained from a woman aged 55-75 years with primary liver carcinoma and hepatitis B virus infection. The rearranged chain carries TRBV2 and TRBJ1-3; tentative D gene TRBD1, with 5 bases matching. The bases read TGTACCAGCAGTACTTGGGGCAGGAGGGCCTCTGGAAACACCATATATTTT. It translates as CTSSTWGRRASGNTIYF.